The clone carrying this TCR beta chain was detected only once. Its antigen is currently unknown. Each library that profiled naive CD8 cells came from around 18,000 to 910,000 sorted cells with 10%, 30% or 50% RNA. The germline CDR1 and CDR2 sequences are LGHNA and YSLEER. Trimming cost V 0 bases and J 1 base, with 12 bases left between them. The CDR3 has 16 residues. The bulk TCR libraries were made with methods described before and with listed TCR primers. TCRdb reprocessed the PCR reads via MiXCR and lists one record per CDR3 protein. The repertoire has around 100,000 distinct CDR3 sequences, around 33% of them found once; the top ten carry approximately 3.8%. This sample was included in a study of molecular identifiers for immune sequencing clone quantification. The study, taken as a whole, reports: Sizes of clones that are highly expanded could be underestimated (if identical TCR molecules share a barcode).

This chain links TRBV4-3 with TRBJ1-1; D uncertain. This receptor was identified in a human donor in good health. Some libraries in this study had Jurkat cell RNA spiked in. Sequenced material: naive CD8+ T cells from blood, with Jurkat cell RNA spiked in. Subset denoted: FACS-sorted CD8+CD4-CCR7+CD45RA+ naive T cells. CDR3 residues: CASSQDGPRWNTEAFF. The CDR3 DNA reads TGCGCCAGCAGCCAAGATGGGCCACGATGGAACACTGAAGCTTTCTTT.